This T cell receptor (beta chain) was captured in a study of blood T cell repertoires in COVID-19. Study background: Acute-phase and convalescent COVID-19 samples originated in the United States, Italy and Spain. T cells, B-cell-depleted T cells, or PBMCs provided the cDNA or gDNA that served as material.

Original handling: Amplification of reference gene primers was used by the study to estimate nucleated cell counts. Assay used: immunoSEQ multiplex PCR; TCRdb lists only in-frame clones, some missing. The V and J calls and clone size were taken over from that table, and D and trimming were inferred from the DNA. The repertoire consists of 250,000 to 350,000 clones, with 75% to 90% occurring once and the leading ten covering roughly 2%. Trimming removed 2 bases from V and 8 bases from J; junction bases left unmatched: 14. This CDR3 has 17 residues. The germline V gene has CDR1 SGHRS and CDR2 YFSETQ. The gene calls are TRBV5-1 and TRBJ2-1; 9 bases match TRBD1. The source of this sequence is a woman aged 50 to 60 who had recovered from COVID-19. The sequenced material came from peripheral blood. This CDR3 reads CASSLSTPGQGVYEQFF. The CDR3 nucleotides read TGCGCCAGCAGCTTAAGCACCCCGGGACAGGGAGTGTATGAGCAGTTCTTC.